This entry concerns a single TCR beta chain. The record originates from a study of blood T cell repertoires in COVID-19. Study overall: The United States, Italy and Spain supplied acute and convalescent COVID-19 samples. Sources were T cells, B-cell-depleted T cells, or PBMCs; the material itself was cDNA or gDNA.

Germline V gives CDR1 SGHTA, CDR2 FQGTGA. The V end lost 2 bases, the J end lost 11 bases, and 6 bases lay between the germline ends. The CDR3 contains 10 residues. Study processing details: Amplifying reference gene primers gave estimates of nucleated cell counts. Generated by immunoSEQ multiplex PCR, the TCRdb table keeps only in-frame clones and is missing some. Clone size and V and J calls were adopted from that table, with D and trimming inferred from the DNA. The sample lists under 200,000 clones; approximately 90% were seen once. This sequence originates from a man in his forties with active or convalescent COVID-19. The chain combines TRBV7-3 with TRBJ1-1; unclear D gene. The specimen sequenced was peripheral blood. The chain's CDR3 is CASSLENAFF. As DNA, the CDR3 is TGTGCCAGCAGCTTAGAGAATGCTTTCTTT.